The rows below give T cell receptor beta chains drawn from one sample of a study of shared clonotypes between healthy human individuals. Sequenced by immunoSEQ multiplex PCR; TCRdb stores in-frame clones only, minus some. The sample holds some 690,000 clones, roughly 88% seen once. The sample was memory CD8+ T cells from PBMCs. These receptors all stem from a man aged 18-30 years in good health. Some clones in this sample may be carry-over from other donors' samples. Each CDR3 is given with its conserved first and last residue. The order of the fields is V gene, J gene, clone size, D gene, CDR3 protein, CDR3 DNA. A D gene is named only where the DNA matches it firmly. A row's size may be missing; if present it is once, few, many or a size class.

>TRBV7-9|TRBJ1-2|once|NA
CASSLGVDYGYTF
TGTGCCAGCAGCTTGGGGGTAGACTATGGCTACACCTTC
>TRBV11-2|TRBJ1-2|NA|TRBD1
CASSPRTGGLNYGYTF
TGTGCCAGCAGCCCCAGGACAGGGGGGCTAAACTATGGCTACACCTTC
>TRBV11-2|TRBJ2-7|NA|TRBD2
CASSGGLAPYEQYF
TGTGCCAGCAGCGGGGGACTAGCACCCTACGAGCAGTACTTC
>TRBV7-9|TRBJ1-2|NA|NA
CASRRIRDTVYGYTF
TGTGCCAGCAGACGAATCCGGGACACGGTCTATGGCTACACCTTC
>TRBV27|TRBJ2-5|NA|NA
CASSPLTPRGDSYQETQYF
TGTGCCAGCAGTCCCCTGACCCCCCGCGGGGACTCGTACCAAGAGACCCAGTACTTC
>TRBV4-1|TRBJ2-1|NA|TRBD2
CASSRKAGGRNNEQFF
TGCGCCAGCAGCCGGAAGGCGGGGGGGAGAAACAATGAGCAGTTCTTC
>TRBV14|TRBJ2-1|NA|TRBD2
CASSQRAGRVNEQFF
TGTGCCAGCAGCCAGAGGGCAGGGAGGGTCAATGAGCAGTTCTTC
>TRBV6-5|TRBJ2-5|NA|NA
CASSYVEGAETQYF
TGTGCCAGCAGTTACGTCGAAGGGGCAGAGACCCAGTACTTC
>TRBV27|TRBJ2-1|NA|TRBD2
CASSPRTSGRDEQFF
TGTGCCAGCAGTCCCCGGACTAGCGGGAGGGATGAGCAGTTCTTC
>TRBV5-4|TRBJ2-7|NA|TRBD2
CASSLESSGSPYEQYF
TGTGCCAGCAGCTTGGAATCTAGCGGGAGCCCATACGAGCAGTACTTC
>TRBV9|TRBJ2-7|many|TRBD2
CASSVADRAGGRYEQYF
TGTGCCAGCAGCGTAGCCGACCGAGCGGGAGGTCGGTACGAGCAGTACTTC
>TRBV9|TRBJ2-1|NA|NA
CASSVVPLSSYNEQFF
TGTGCCAGCAGCGTAGTCCCCCTTAGCTCCTACAATGAGCAGTTCTTC